The present T cell receptor (beta chain) was sequenced within a study of blood T cell repertoires in COVID-19. The protocol was immunoSEQ multiplex PCR, while the TCRdb copy is restricted to in-frame clones and leaves out a portion. This table holds 150,000 to 200,000 clones, around 86% found once. The CDR3 runs to 17 residues. Germline CDR1 and CDR2: SGHVS and FQNEAQ. The V gene lost 1 base and the J gene lost 2 bases, with 17 bases spanning the gap. The chain uses TRBV7-8 and TRBJ1-1; D gene unclear. The TCR was taken from a man between 18 and 35 years old with acute or convalescent COVID-19. Material for sequencing was peripheral blood. CDR3 sequence: CASSLGILAGRNTEAFF. The CDR3 DNA reads TGTGCCAGCAGCTTAGGAATCCTAGCAGGCCGAAACACTGAAGCTTTCTTT.